The 14 T cell receptor beta chains below come from one sample, sequenced in a study of cytotoxic CD8 clonotypes in ibrutinib-treated CLL. Clones were sequenced by immunoSEQ multiplex PCR, and TCRdb holds only the in-frame ones, with some missing. The sample has about 140,000 clones, around 90% seen once; the top ten hold more than 10%. Sequencing was performed on PBMCs, taken after 12 months of ibrutinib treatment. All receptors come from a human donor with chronic lymphocytic leukemia.

The CDR3: CASSFAGAGQYF. In DNA form, the CDR3 reads TGTGCCAGCAGCTTTGCGGGAGCTGGGCAGTACTTC. The V and J genes are TRBV7-2 and TRBJ2-7, with 7 bases identical to TRBD2. This CDR3 spans 12 amino acids. The V gene end was trimmed by 3 bases and the J gene end by 9 bases; junction bases not matched to a gene: 5. Germline CDR1 SGHTA, CDR2 FQGNSA.

The V call is TRBV11-3, the J call TRBJ1-1; D possibly corresponds to TRBD1 (5 bases). The CDR3 consists of 14 residues. Germline-derived CDR1 and CDR2 are SGHNT and YENEEA. V dropped 3 bases and J dropped 2 bases, with 10 bases sitting between them. CDR3 nucleotide sequence: TGTGCCAGCAGCTTCGGGGGGGTAAACACTGAAGCTTTCTTT. Protein sequence: CASSFGGVNTEAFF.

This clone has more than one count but fewer than ten. V is TRBV28 and J is TRBJ1-1; D unclear. V lost 6 bases to trimming and J lost 6 bases, with 11 bases between them. The CDR3 is 12 residues long. CDR1 is MDHEN and CDR2 is SYDVKM in the germline V gene. CDR3: CASSLESAEAFF. The CDR3 region has the DNA TGTGCCAGCAGCCTAGAATCTGCTGAAGCTTTCTTT.

This chain joins TRBV2 and TRBJ2-6; D not certain. Germline values: CDR1 SNHLY, CDR2 FYNNEI. V was clipped by 4 bases and J by 2 bases, with 12 bases between them. The CDR3 runs to 16 residues. The CDR3 DNA sequence: TGTGCCAGCAGTGGTCAACGGTCCGCTGGGGCCAACGTCCTGACTTTC. It yields the protein CASSGQRSAGANVLTF.

This clone has only one observation. The J gene is TRBJ2-5, the V gene TRBV10-2; 7 nucleotides align to TRBD2. Germline V CDR1 and CDR2: WSHSY, SAAADI. The CDR3 runs 16 residues. Trimming cost V 3 bases and J 5 bases; bases outside gene matches: 12. CDR3 in amino acids: CASSEREGGSLETQYF. The CDR3 nucleotides read TGCGCCAGCAGTGAAAGGGAGGGAGGGTCATTGGAGACCCAGTACTTC.

The chain uses TRBV28 and TRBJ2-7, with 11 nucleotides matching TRBD2. This CDR3 is 13 amino acids long. CDR1 and CDR2 (germline): MDHEN, SYDVKM. V lost 5 bases to trimming and J lost 6 bases; unmatched junction nucleotides: 3. Here the CDR3 reads CASSTSGRIEQYF. The CDR3 bases are TGTGCCAGCAGTACTAGCGGGAGAATCGAGCAGTACTTC.

The V gene is TRBV6-5, the J gene TRBJ2-7; 13 bases are a match to TRBD2. After removal of 5 bases from V and 3 bases from J, the junction contained 4 bases not matched to a gene. Germline V CDR1 and CDR2: MNHEY, SVGAGI. The CDR3 spans 15 residues. The CDR3 bases are TGTGCCAGCAGTCGGGGGACTAGCGGGATCTACGAGCAGTACTTC. Protein sequence: CASSRGTSGIYEQYF.

V and J are TRBV10-3 and TRBJ2-2; weak D call: TRBD2 (6 bases). V was pared by 7 bases and J by 2 bases, with 8 bases between. The CDR3 runs 13 residues. Germline CDR1 ENHRY, CDR2 SYGVKD. The CDR3 sequence is CAIIGGNTGELFF. The CDR3 DNA reads as TGTGCCATCATCGGGGGAAACACCGGGGAGCTGTTTTTT.

This clone was observed once. The chain links TRBV2 to TRBJ1-5; perhaps TRBD1 as D (6 bases). V gave up 7 bases and J gave up 0 bases, with 28 bases separating them. CDR1 is SNHLY, CDR2 FYNNEI, per germline. The CDR3 loop spans 20 amino acids. Here the CDR3 DNA reads TGTGCCAGCAAGTCCCTTATTCTCTTAGCCCGGGACATTAGCAATCAGCCCCAGCATTTT. Translated, it gives CASKSLILLARDISNQPQHF. The full variable domain, in which reference TRBV2 and TRBJ1-5 provide the parts outside the CDR3, is EPEVTQTPSHQVTQMGQEVILRCVPISNHLYFYWYRQILGQKVEFLVSFYNNEISEKSEIFDDQFSVERPDGSNFTLKIRSTKLEDSAMYFCASKSLILLARDISNQPQHFGDGTRLSIL.

This sequence joins TRBV27 and TRBJ2-2; D is perhaps TRBD1 or TRBD2 (5 bases each). Between the trimmed V and J ends, which lost 7 bases and 8 bases, there was a span of 11 bases. CDR3 length: 12 residues. CDR1 is MNHEY and CDR2 is SMNVEV in the germline V gene (reference sequence). In DNA, the CDR3 is TGTGCCAGCAACCCGGGGCAGGGGGAGCTGTTTTTT. It yields the protein CASNPGQGELFF.

This clone was counted a single time. The chain recombines TRBV20-1 with TRBJ1-1, with no clear D. V was trimmed by 0 bases and J by 1 base, leaving 0 bases between them. Germline V lookup: CDR1 DFQATT, CDR2 SNEGSKA (reference sequence). The CDR3 runs 11 residues. The CDR3 sequence: CSARENTEAFF. Here the CDR3 DNA reads TGCAGTGCTAGAGAGAACACTGAAGCTTTCTTT.

The chain has TRBV7-2 and TRBJ2-3, with D perhaps TRBD1 (6 bases). The V gene lost 2 bases and the J gene lost 4 bases, with 16 bases spanning the gap. The length of the CDR3 is 16 residues. Germline-derived CDR1 and CDR2 are SGHTA and FQGNSA. The CDR3 DNA sequence: TGTGCCAGCAGCTTACAGGGGATTTCGGTCGCAGATACGCAGTATTTT. The encoded protein is CASSLQGISVADTQYF.

There are a few counts of this clone. The J gene is TRBJ1-2, the V gene TRBV6-5, with TRBD1 as a possible D gene (6 bases). The CDR3 is 13 residues long. The V gene's germline CDR1 is MNHEY and CDR2 SVGAGI. The V end lost 7 bases, the J end lost 6 bases, and 15 bases lay between the germline ends. DNA of the CDR3: TGTGCCAGCACCCAAACAGGGATAAATGGCTACACCTTC. Amino acids: CASTQTGINGYTF.

The chain is built from TRBV14 and TRBJ1-2, with no clear D. Germline-derived CDR1 and CDR2 are SGHDN and FVKESK. CDR3 size: 15 residues. Trimming cost V 1 base and J 3 bases, with 12 bases left between them. The CDR3 nucleotides read TGTGCCAGCAGCCAAGCTTCAGCCGCGTACTATGGCTACACCTTC. Translated: CASSQASAAYYGYTF. The complete variable domain, with remaining parts taken from reference TRBV14 and TRBJ1-2, reads EAGVTQFPSHSVIEKGQTVTLRCDPISGHDNLYWYRRVMGKEIKFLLHFVKESKQDESGMPNNRFLAERTGGTYSTLKVQPAELEDSGVYFCASSQASAAYYGYTFGSGTRLTVV.